This T cell receptor (beta chain) was found in a study of T cell responses to AZD1222 COVID-19 vaccine. TCRdb keeps only in-frame clones here, not all; method: immunoSEQ multiplex PCR. The repertoire consists of fewer than 200,000 clones, with roughly 91% occurring once and the leading ten covering 1.5% to 2%. Germline CDR1 reads SGHDN; CDR2 reads FVKESK. Between the trimmed V and J ends, which lost 2 bases and 4 bases, there was a span of 9 bases. The CDR3 consists of 14 residues. Study-wide results and caveats: Donor demographics were predominantly white British with a female majority; clonal diversity may be underestimated. Sampling that yielded the repertoires occurred only after the peak T cell response.

Turning to this clone: Its specificity is unknown.

The sequencing used peripheral blood, collected on day 0 of AZD1222 vaccination. This TCR was recovered from an adult in good health. The chain uses TRBV14 and TRBJ2-1; unclear D gene. CDR3 residues: CASSQMIAYNEQFF. The CDR3 DNA follows: TGTGCCAGCAGCCAAATGATAGCTTACAATGAGCAGTTCTTC.